This T cell receptor (beta chain) was sequenced in a study of blood T cell repertoires in COVID-19. The ends lost 5 bases at V and 6 bases at J; junction bases unmatched: 10. Germline V gene lookup returns CDR1 KGHSH and CDR2 LQKENI. The CDR3 consists of 15 residues. Data came from immunoSEQ multiplex PCR; TCRdb stores just in-frame clones and leaves some out. This table holds approximately 130,000 clones, 88% found once. Sequenced: peripheral blood. V is TRBV18 and J is TRBJ2-1; TRBD1 agrees at 7 bases. This TCR came from a human donor in a cohort sampled during active COVID-19. This CDR3 is CASSTTGVGSNEQFF. DNA for the CDR3: TGTGCCAGCTCAACAACAGGGGTCGGGTCCAATGAGCAGTTCTTC.